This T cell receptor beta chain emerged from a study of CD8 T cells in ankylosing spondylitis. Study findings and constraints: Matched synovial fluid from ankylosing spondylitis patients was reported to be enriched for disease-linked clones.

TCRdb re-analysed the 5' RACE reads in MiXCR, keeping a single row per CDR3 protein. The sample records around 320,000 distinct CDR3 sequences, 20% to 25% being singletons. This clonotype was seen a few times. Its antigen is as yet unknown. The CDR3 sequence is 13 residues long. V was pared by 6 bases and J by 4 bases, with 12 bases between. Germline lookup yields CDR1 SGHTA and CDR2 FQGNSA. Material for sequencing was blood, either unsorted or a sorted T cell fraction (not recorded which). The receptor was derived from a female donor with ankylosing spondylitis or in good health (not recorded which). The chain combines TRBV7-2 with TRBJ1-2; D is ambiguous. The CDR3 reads CASSPDGLYGYTF. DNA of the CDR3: TGTGCCAGCAGTCCGGACGGCCTCTATGGCTACACCTTC.